A single sample is the source of the 18 T cell receptor beta chains below, sequenced in a study of cytomegalovirus exposure and HLA in healthy donors. With 60 Vbeta and 13 Jbeta primers, the PCR was carried out. TCRdb's table, derived via immunoSEQ multiplex PCR, lists solely in-frame clones and lacks some. Of hundreds of thousands of clones in the sample, 65% to 80% were seen once. The sample consisted of PBMCs. These receptors all stem from a girl aged 2-10 years in good health and CMV-seronegative.

The chain employs TRBV5-1 and TRBJ2-1; a weak D match, TRBD1 (5 bases). CDR1 is SGHRS, CDR2 YFSETQ, per germline. This CDR3 is 15 amino acids long. Trimming stripped 3 bases from V and 5 bases from J, with 15 bases between. CDR3: CASSSDGAVNNEQFF. CDR3 DNA sequence: TGCGCCAGCAGCTCGGATGGGGCGGTTAACAATGAGCAGTTCTTC.

V and J are TRBV7-8 and TRBJ1-3; a weak D match, TRBD1 (5 bases). The CDR3 spans 16 residues. The germline V and J ends were trimmed by 5 bases and 1 base, with 15 bases remaining between them. Germline assignment: CDR1 SGHVS and CDR2 FQNEAQ. CDR3 protein: CASSPRYQGSGNTIYF. CDR3 in DNA: TGTGCCAGCAGCCCACGATATCAGGGATCTGGAAACACCATATATTTT.

The chain recombines TRBV7-3 with TRBJ1-5; weak D call: TRBD1 (6 bases). Trimming removed 1 base from V and 5 bases from J, with 6 bases in between. CDR1 is SGHTA, CDR2 FQGTGA, per germline. This CDR3 is 13 amino acids long. The CDR3 DNA sequence: TGTGCCAGCAGCTTAAACAGGGATCAGCCCCAGCATTTT. This encodes CASSLNRDQPQHF.

This CDR3 reads CASSPLTGGSSYEQYF. CDR3 in DNA: TGTGCCAGCAGCCCCCTGACAGGGGGCTCATCCTACGAGCAGTACTTC. This rearrangement joins TRBV11-2 to TRBJ2-7; TRBD1 agrees at 10 bases. The CDR3 length is 16 residues. Trimming cost V 5 bases and J 1 base; bases outside gene matches: 8. Germline CDR1 is SGHAT and CDR2 is FQNNGV.

V usage is TRBV14 and J usage is TRBJ1-4, with D tentatively TRBD1 (6 bases). This CDR3 comprises 14 residues. Between the trimmed V and J ends, which lost 4 bases and 9 bases, there was a span of 15 bases. The V gene's germline CDR1 is SGHDN and CDR2 FVKESK. CDR3 sequence reads: CASSRSGQTKKLFF. The DNA for the CDR3 is TGTGCCAGCAGCCGGAGTGGACAGACGAAAAAACTGTTTTTT.

Written as DNA, the CDR3 is TGTGCTACGGGACAGGGGATGGGAGAGACCCAGTACTTC. It encodes CATGQGMGETQYF. The chain carries TRBV19 and TRBJ2-5; 10 nucleotides line up with TRBD1. The germline V gene has CDR1 LNHDA and CDR2 SQIVND (reference sequence). The length of the CDR3 is 13 residues.

This clone was counted only a few times. This chain joins TRBV4-1 and TRBJ1-4, with a tentative D call TRBD1 (6 bases). Trimming left V 4 bases short and J 1 base short, with 13 bases between. Germline assignment: CDR1 MGHRA and CDR2 YSYEKL. This CDR3 comprises 16 residues. CDR3 loop: CASSPSSTGTNEKLFF. The CDR3 DNA reads as TGCGCCAGCAGCCCCTCGTCGACAGGAACTAATGAAAAACTGTTTTTT.

This sequence joins TRBV19 and TRBJ2-1; TRBD2 matches at 7 bases. Germline assignment: CDR1 LNHDA and CDR2 SQIVND (reference sequence). The CDR3 has 14 residues. V shed 3 bases and J 8 bases; nucleotides not matched to a gene: 7. The CDR3 DNA is TGTGCCAGTAGTATTTCTGGGGGGGGAGATGAGCAGTTCTTC. Translation gives CASSISGGGDEQFF.

In its sample, this clone was seen a few times. This chain joins TRBV19 and TRBJ2-1; D is possibly TRBD1 (7 bases). V was clipped by 3 bases and J by 1 base, with 10 bases between them. The CDR3 length is 15 residues. Germline values: CDR1 LNHDA, CDR2 SQIVND (reference sequence). CDR3 region: CASSMEGASYNEQFF. The CDR3 bases are TGTGCCAGTAGTATGGAGGGGGCTTCCTACAATGAGCAGTTCTTC.

The rearrangement links TRBV12-5 to TRBJ1-5; 10 bases match TRBD1. The CDR3 has 14 amino acids. In germline, CDR1 is LGHNT, CDR2 FRNRAP. V lost 6 bases and J lost 6; bases outside the gene matches: 5. The CDR3 region is CASGSGQGGQPQHF. Written as DNA, the CDR3 is TGTGCTAGTGGATCCGGACAGGGGGGTCAGCCCCAGCATTTT.

The chain has TRBV7-9 and TRBJ1-1, with 10 bases identical to TRBD1. With V trimmed by 5 bases and J by 2 bases, 17 bases remained unmatched. The CDR3 is made up of 19 amino acids. Germline loops: CDR1 SEHNR, CDR2 FQNEAQ (reference sequence). This CDR3 is CASSPKIRGQGNINTEAFF. CDR3 coding DNA: TGTGCCAGCAGCCCCAAGATAAGGGGACAGGGGAACATAAACACTGAAGCTTTCTTT.

The chain couples TRBV6-1 to TRBJ1-1; D is ambiguous. Germline V lookup: CDR1 MNHNS, CDR2 SASEGT. The CDR3 sequence is 14 residues long. V gave up 1 base and J gave up 5 bases, with 11 bases separating them. CDR3 nucleotides: TGTGCCAGCAGTGAAGTCGGCAGGACTACTGAAGCTTTCTTT. It translates to CASSEVGRTTEAFF.

J is TRBJ2-3 and V is TRBV6-1; D possibly corresponds to TRBD1 (7 bases). This CDR3 is 14 amino acids long. Trimming pared 6 bases from V and 3 bases from J, leaving 13 bases between. Germline V gene data show CDR1 as MNHNS and CDR2 as SASEGT. CDR3 sequence reads: CASRPGGQTDTQYF. In nucleotides, the CDR3 is TGTGCCAGCAGACCAGGGGGGCAGACAGATACGCAGTATTTT.

The chain joins TRBV30 to TRBJ2-2; 11 bases map to TRBD2. In germline, CDR1 is GTSNPN, CDR2 SVGIG (reference sequence). Trimming at V came to 5 bases and at J to 5 bases, leaving 10 bases not matched to a gene. The length of the CDR3 is 16 residues. CDR3 DNA sequence: TGTGCCTGGGATCCCATAGCGGGAGGGCCTACCGGGGAGCTGTTTTTT. The encoded protein is CAWDPIAGGPTGELFF. The full variable domain, its missing parts supplied by reference TRBV30 and TRBJ2-2, is SQTIHQWPATLVQPVGSPLSLECTVEGTSNPNLYWYRQAAGRGLQLLFYSVGIGQISSEVPQNLSASRPQDRQFILSSKKLLLSDSGFYLCAWDPIAGGPTGELFFGEGSRLTVL.

The chain links TRBV2 to TRBJ1-5, with TRBD1 matching 12 bases. Germline loops: CDR1 SNHLY, CDR2 FYNNEI. The V gene end was trimmed by 4 bases and the J gene end by 6 bases; junction bases not matched to a gene: 4. The CDR3 has 15 amino acids. The CDR3 DNA sequence: TGTGCCAGCAGTGGGGGACAGGGGGCTGGTCAGCCCCAGCATTTT. Its protein is CASSGGQGAGQPQHF.

The table lists this clone with a few counts. Distinct nucleotide sequences in the sample also encode this CDR3. The chain joins TRBV27 to TRBJ2-2; D gene unclear. Germline CDR1 reads MNHEY; CDR2 reads SMNVEV (reference sequence). The V gene lost 2 bases and the J gene lost 5 bases, with 3 bases spanning the gap. This CDR3 is 12 amino acids long. The DNA for the CDR3 is TGTGCCAGCAGTTTACGTACCGGGGAGCTGTTTTTT. This translates into CASSLRTGELFF.

The gene calls are TRBV2 and TRBJ2-1; perhaps TRBD1 as D (6 bases). Germline values: CDR1 SNHLY, CDR2 FYNNEI. Trimming took 3 bases from V and 8 from J, leaving 11 bases between them. This CDR3 spans 13 amino acids. CDR3 amino acids: CASSDQGRDEQFF. DNA for the CDR3: TGTGCCAGCAGTGATCAGGGGCGCGATGAGCAGTTCTTC.

This clone was counted a single time. The CDR3 bases are TGTGCCAGCAGTTTACAGGGGCCTCAGCCCCAGCATTTT. This gives the protein CASSLQGPQPQHF. The rearrangement joins TRBV27 to TRBJ1-5, with D maybe TRBD1 (6 bases). Germline CDR1 MNHEY, CDR2 SMNVEV (reference sequence). The CDR3 has 13 amino acids. Trimming pared 2 bases from V and 6 bases from J, leaving 8 bases between.